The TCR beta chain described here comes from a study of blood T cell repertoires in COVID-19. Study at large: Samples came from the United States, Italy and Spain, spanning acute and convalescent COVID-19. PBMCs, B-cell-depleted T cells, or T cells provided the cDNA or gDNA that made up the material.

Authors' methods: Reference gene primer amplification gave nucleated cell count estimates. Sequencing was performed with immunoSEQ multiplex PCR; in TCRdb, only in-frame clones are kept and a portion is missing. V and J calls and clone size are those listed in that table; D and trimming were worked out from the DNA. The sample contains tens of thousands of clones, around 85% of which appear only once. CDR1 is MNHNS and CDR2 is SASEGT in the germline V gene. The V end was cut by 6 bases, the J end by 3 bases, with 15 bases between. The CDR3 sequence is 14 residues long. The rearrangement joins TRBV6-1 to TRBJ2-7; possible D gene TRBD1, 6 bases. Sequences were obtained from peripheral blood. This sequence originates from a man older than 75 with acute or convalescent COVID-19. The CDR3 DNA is TGTGCCAGCAGCTTACAGGGATCCAACTACGAGCAGTACTTC. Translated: CASSLQGSNYEQYF.